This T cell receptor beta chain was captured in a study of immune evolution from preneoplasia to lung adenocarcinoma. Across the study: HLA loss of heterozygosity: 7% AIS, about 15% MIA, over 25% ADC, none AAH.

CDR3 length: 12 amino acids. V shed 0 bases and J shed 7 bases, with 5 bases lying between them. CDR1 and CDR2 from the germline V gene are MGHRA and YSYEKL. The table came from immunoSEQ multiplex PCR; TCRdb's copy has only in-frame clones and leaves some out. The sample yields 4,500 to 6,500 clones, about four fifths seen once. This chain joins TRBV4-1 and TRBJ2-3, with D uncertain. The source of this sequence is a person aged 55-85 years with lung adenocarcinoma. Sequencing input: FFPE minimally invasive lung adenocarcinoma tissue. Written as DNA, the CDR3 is TGCGCCAGCAGCCAAGACTGGTATACGCAGTATTTT. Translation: CASSQDWYTQYF.